The present entry profiles one T cell receptor (beta chain) with its context. Its antigen is not known. This specimen belongs to a study of T cell responses to AZD1222 COVID-19 vaccine. Whole-study findings and limits: Clonal diversity was possibly underestimated; the donors were predominantly white British and more often female. Samples come after the peak T cell response, not at day 14.

Sequenced by immunoSEQ multiplex PCR; TCRdb stores in-frame clones only, minus some. This table has about 150,000 clones, 90% to 95% appearing once. In germline, CDR1 is LNHDA, CDR2 SQIVND (reference sequence). V gave up 2 bases and J gave up 4 bases; unmatched junction bases: 6. The CDR3 length is 15 residues. The origin of this receptor is an adult who received the AZD1222 COVID-19 vaccine. The sequencing used peripheral blood, collected 28 days after the second AZD1222 dose. The chain employs TRBV19 and TRBJ2-7, with 9 bases fitting TRBD2. The CDR3 nucleotides are TGTGCCAGTAGTATACGGGCGGGGGGGCTTTACGAGCAGTACTTC. Translation: CASSIRAGGLYEQYF.